This TCR beta chain originates from a study of CD8+ T cells in alopecia areata (dated 2018 in TCRdb). A note on the overall study: Skin from C3H/HeJ donors with spontaneous alopecia (6-12 months old) was grafted onto female C3H/HeJ recipients that were about 6-10 weeks old. In both human patients and the C3H/HeJ mouse model, the study applied high-throughput TCRbeta sequencing to look at T cell clonal expansion in alopecia areata. On the human side, TCRbeta sequencing was run on scalp tissue and on sorted CD4+ and CD8+ peripheral blood T cells from healthy controls and from alopecia areata patients with either patchy or totalis/universalis disease. Scalp clonality was compared among normal scalp (n=4), patchy alopecia areata scalp (n=8), and alopecia totalis/universalis scalp (n=8). The RNA source kit depended on sample type: the PAXgene miRNA kit for fixed scalp, the miRNeasy kit for PBMCs, and the RNeasy kit for mouse skin. Amplification of TCRbeta CDR3 regions was done by immunoSEQ multiplex PCR using 35 Vbeta forward primers and 13 Jbeta reverse primers. Points the paper makes about the study in general: TCR sequences shared between patients were less clear than in mice, possibly partly because of HLA diversity in the patient population. Compared with normal scalp, lesional scalp, particularly in alopecia totalis/universalis, had higher clonality and more expanded CD8+ clones, which suggests antigenic drive. Unlike mouse skin, which is dominated by gammadelta T cells, normal human skin has resident alphabeta T cells that are also sequenced, and this complicates analysis of the scalp TCR repertoire.

On this clone itself: Its cognate antigen has yet to be identified. In this entry, gene names and germline sequences are mouse ones. The DNA ends 3 residues before the CDR3 does, and the rest of the CDR3 is filled in from the germline J gene. The identical CDR3 is also encoded by other nucleotide sequences in the sample.

Cells from mouse cutaneous lymph nodes were pooled, stained for CD4, CD8alpha, NKG2D, NKG2ACE and other markers, and then sorted on a BD Influx. CDR1 FNHDT and CDR2 SITEND were looked up in the germline V gene (reference sequence). The CDR3 spans 12 residues, from the cysteine through the phenylalanine. Of the CDR3's DNA, 27 bases were read; they are in frame from base 1. A distance of 4 bases separates the germline ends of V and J, which lose 4 bases and 5 bases respectively. The library was obtained by the immunoSEQ multiplex PCR assay. For TCR sequencing, RNA was extracted from every sample and reverse transcribed into cDNA to serve as template. First-strand cDNA was synthesized with SuperScript III using a 2:1 mix of oligo-dT and random hexamers. Amplification bias was assessed with a synthetic immune receptor repertoire, and residual bias was removed computationally. Sequencing of the libraries was done on Illumina HiSeq using 60 bp reads that spanned the CDR3 and were read from J toward V. From the authors' description of their analysis: Raw reads were preprocessed for error removal, and CDR3 was defined according to IMGT conventions as running from the conserved cysteine to phenylalanine. Clonality was calculated as 1 minus Shannon entropy normalized by log2 of the number of productive unique TCRs. Whether each scalp clone was CD4 or CD8 was inferred by checking scalp TCRbeta sequences against the CD4 and CD8 repertoires from sorted blood. The immuneACCESS repertoire file appears here via TCRdb, limited to in-frame rearrangements. These files lack a portion of the clones; in checked studies, under half of the deficit traces to unresolved V genes, and the cause of the others is not known. The V and J calls and clone size are taken from that table; D and trimming were inferred from the DNA. The table gives 290,000 or so clones for this sample, with none occurring only once. Of the sample, approximately 1.2% is held by the ten largest clones.

The sequenced sample was CD4+ T cells sorted from a lymph node. The receptor's source is a C3H/HeJ mouse with alopecia areata. This strain of mice has MHC haplotype H2-k. The chain employs TRBV19 and TRBJ1-6; the D gene cannot be resolved reliably. TRBJ1-6 is assigned to the ORF class and has an uncertain function. The CDR3 bases that were read are TGTGCCAGCAGTCTCCATAATTCGCCC. Its product reads: CASSLHNSP. The complete CDR3 reads CASSLHNSPLYF.